One sample yielded the 4 T cell receptor beta chains listed below, sequenced in a study of CD8 T cells in ankylosing spondylitis. Study outcomes and limitations: A TCR beta motif made of several highly homologous variants seemed typical of ankylosing spondylitis blood.

TCRdb recomputed calls from the 5' RACE reads with MiXCR, one row per CDR3 protein. This table holds about 700,000 distinct CDR3 sequences, 15% to 20% found once. These TCRs are of unknown antigen specificity. The specimen was blood, either unsorted or a sorted T cell fraction (not recorded which). The receptors were sampled from a male donor with ankylosing spondylitis.

This clonotype has at least ten counts. This chain links TRBV9 with TRBJ2-1; D remains unclear. The V gene's germline CDR1 is SGDLS and CDR2 YYNGEE. This CDR3 is 15 amino acids long. V lost 4 bases and J lost 0, with 11 bases in between. CDR3 nucleotides: TGTGCCAGCAGCCAGGACCCGGGCTCCTACAATGAGCAGTTCTTC. It translates to CASSQDPGSYNEQFF.

V usage is TRBV11-2 and J usage is TRBJ2-1; D tentatively reads TRBD1 or TRBD2 (5 bases each). V was trimmed by 5 bases and J by 0 bases, leaving 20 bases between them. Germline V gene lookup returns CDR1 SGHAT and CDR2 FQNNGV. The CDR3 covers 18 residues. CDR3 bases: TGTGCCAGCAGCCAACCCGAGCGGCCGACAGACTCCTACAATGAGCAGTTCTTC. Its translation is CASSQPERPTDSYNEQFF.

V usage is TRBV20-1 and J usage is TRBJ2-3; a possible D gene is TRBD2 (5 bases). From germline, CDR1 is DFQATT and CDR2 SNEGSKA (reference sequence). Trimming left V 2 bases short and J 2 bases short, with 8 bases between. This CDR3 contains 13 residues. The CDR3 protein is CSARRDDTDTQYF. Here the CDR3 DNA reads TGCAGTGCTAGACGGGATGACACAGATACGCAGTATTTT.

This clonotype was found a few times. This chain connects TRBV10-3 to TRBJ2-7; no clear D gene. The CDR3 length is 11 residues. The V gene lost 10 bases and the J gene lost 3 bases, with 10 bases spanning the gap. Germline V lookup: CDR1 ENHRY, CDR2 SYGVKD. The CDR3 DNA sequence: TGTGCCACCGCCGTTAACTACGAGCAGTACTTC. It encodes CATAVNYEQYF.